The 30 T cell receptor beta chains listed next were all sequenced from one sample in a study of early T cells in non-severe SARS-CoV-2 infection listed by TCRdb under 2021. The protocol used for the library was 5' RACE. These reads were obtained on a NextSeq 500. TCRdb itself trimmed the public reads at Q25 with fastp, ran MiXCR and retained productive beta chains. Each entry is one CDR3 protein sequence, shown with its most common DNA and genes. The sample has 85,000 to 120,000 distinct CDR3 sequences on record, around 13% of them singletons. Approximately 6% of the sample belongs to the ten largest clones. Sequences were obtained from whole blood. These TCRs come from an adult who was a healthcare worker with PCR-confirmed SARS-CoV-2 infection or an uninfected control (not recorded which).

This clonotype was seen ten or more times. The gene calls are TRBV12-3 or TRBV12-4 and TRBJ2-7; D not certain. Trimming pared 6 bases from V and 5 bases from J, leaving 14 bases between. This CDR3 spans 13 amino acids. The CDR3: CASSPPPGHEQYF. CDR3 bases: TGTGCCAGCAGCCCCCCCCCCGGCCACGAGCAGTACTTC.

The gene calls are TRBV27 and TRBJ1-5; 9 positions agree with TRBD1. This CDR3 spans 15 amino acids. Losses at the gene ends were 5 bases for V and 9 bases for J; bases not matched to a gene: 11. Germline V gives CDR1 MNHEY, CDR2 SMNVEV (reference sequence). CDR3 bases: TGTGCCAGCAGTCAAACAGGGGGCGTTAGTCGGCCCCAGCATTTT. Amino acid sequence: CASSQTGGVSRPQHF.

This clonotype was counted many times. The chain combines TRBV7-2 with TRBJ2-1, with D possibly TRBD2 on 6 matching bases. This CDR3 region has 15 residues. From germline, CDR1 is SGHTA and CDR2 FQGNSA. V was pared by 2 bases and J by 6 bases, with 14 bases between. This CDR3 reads CASSLRGGVTNEQFF. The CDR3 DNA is TGTGCCAGCAGCTTAAGGGGCGGGGTAACCAATGAGCAGTTCTTC.

The CDR3 sequence: CASSSALGQNQPQHF. The CDR3, as DNA: TGTGCCAGCAGTTCGGCCCTGGGGCAAAATCAGCCCCAGCATTTT. J is TRBJ1-5 and V is TRBV6-2 or TRBV6-3; weak D call: TRBD1 (5 bases). The CDR3 runs to 15 residues. Per the germline V gene, CDR1 is MNHEY and CDR2 is SVGEGT. The V end was cut by 4 bases, the J end by 4 bases, with 14 bases between.

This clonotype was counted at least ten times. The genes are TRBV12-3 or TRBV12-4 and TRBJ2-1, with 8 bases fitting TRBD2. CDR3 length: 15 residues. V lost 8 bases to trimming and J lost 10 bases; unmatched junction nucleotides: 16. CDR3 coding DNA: TGTGCCAGCGGCTCCGGGACTAGTTCGACGGGCGAGCAGTTCTTC. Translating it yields CASGSGTSSTGEQFF.

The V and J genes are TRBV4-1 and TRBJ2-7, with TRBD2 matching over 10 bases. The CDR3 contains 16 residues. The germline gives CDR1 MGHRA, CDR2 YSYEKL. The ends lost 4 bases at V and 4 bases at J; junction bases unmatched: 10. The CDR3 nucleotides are TGCGCCAGCAGCCCTACCCCAAGGACTAGCGGTTACGAGCAGTACTTC. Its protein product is CASSPTPRTSGYEQYF.

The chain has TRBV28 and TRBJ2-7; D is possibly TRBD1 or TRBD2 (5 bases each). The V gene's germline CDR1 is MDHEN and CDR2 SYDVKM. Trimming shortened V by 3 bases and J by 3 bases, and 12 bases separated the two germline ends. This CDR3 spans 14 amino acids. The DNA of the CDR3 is TGTGCCAGCAGTTTGTTTGGGGGAAACTACGAGCAGTACTTC. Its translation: CASSLFGGNYEQYF.

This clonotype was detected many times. CDR3 sequence (DNA): TGTGCCAGCTCACCAAAGGACACTGATGGCTACACCTTC. Translated: CASSPKDTDGYTF. The chain couples TRBV18 to TRBJ1-2; weak D call: TRBD1 (5 bases). Germline V lookup: CDR1 KGHSH, CDR2 LQKENI. Trimming left V 2 bases short and J 6 bases short, with 10 bases between. The CDR3 length is 13 residues.

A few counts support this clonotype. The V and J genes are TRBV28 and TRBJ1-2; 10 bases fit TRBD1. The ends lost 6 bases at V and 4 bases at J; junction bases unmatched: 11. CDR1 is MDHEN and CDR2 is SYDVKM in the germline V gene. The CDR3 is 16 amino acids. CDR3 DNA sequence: TGTGCCAGCAGGCCGACCGGGACAGGGGTGATCTATGGCTACACCTTC. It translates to CASRPTGTGVIYGYTF.

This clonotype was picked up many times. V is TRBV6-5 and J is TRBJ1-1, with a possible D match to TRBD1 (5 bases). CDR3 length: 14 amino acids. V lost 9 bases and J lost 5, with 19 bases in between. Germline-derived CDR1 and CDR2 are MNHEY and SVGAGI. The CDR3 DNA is TGTGCCAGTTTCTTAGGTCAGGGTGGGACTGAAGCTTTCTTT. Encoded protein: CASFLGQGGTEAFF.

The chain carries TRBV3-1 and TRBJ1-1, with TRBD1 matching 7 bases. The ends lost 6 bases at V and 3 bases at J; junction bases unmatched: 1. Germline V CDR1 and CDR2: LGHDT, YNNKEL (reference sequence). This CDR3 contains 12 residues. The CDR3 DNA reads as TGTGCCAGCAGGACAGGGCACACTGAAGCTTTCTTT. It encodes CASRTGHTEAFF.

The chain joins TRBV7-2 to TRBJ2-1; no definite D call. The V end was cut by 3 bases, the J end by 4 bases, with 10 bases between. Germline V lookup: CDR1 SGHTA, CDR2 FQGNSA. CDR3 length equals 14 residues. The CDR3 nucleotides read TGTGCCAGCAGCTTGGCCTCCATGTACAATGAGCAGTTCTTC. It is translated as CASSLASMYNEQFF.

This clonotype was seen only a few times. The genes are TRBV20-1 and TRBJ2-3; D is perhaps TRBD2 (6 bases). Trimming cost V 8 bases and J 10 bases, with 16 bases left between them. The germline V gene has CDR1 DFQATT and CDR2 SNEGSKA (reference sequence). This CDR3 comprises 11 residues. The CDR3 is CSWWKGGAQYF. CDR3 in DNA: TGCAGTTGGTGGAAGGGAGGTGCGCAGTATTTT.

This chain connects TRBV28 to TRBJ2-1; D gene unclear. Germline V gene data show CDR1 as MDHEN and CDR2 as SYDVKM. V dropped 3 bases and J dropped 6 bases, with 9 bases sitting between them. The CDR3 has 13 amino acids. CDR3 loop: CASSFSLPNEQFF. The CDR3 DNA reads TGTGCCAGCAGTTTTAGCTTACCCAATGAGCAGTTCTTC.

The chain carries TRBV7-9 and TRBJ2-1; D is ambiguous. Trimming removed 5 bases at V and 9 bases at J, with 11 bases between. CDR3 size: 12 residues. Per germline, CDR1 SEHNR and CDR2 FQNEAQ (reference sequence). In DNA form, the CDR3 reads TGTGCCAGCAGCAGTATCAGTGGTGAGCAGTTCTTC. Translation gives CASSSISGEQFF.

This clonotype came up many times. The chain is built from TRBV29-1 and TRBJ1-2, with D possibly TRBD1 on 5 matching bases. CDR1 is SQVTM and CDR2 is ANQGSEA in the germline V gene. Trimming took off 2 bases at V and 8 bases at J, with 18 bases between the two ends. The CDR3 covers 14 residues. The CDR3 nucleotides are TGCAGCGTTGAACAGAAAGGGCAGGGCTACGGCTACACCTTC. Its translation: CSVEQKGQGYGYTF.

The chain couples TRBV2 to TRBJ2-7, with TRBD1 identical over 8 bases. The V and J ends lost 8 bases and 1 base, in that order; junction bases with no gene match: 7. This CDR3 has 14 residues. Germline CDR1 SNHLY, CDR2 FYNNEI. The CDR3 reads CASVVQGASYEQYF. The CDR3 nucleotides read TGTGCCAGCGTAGTGCAGGGGGCGTCCTACGAGCAGTACTTC.

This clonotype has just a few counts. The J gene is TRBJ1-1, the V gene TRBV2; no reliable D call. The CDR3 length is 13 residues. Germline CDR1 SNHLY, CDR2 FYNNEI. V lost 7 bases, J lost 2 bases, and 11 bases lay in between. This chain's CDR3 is CASTPQSNTEAFF. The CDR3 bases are TGTGCCAGCACCCCACAATCAAACACTGAAGCTTTCTTT.

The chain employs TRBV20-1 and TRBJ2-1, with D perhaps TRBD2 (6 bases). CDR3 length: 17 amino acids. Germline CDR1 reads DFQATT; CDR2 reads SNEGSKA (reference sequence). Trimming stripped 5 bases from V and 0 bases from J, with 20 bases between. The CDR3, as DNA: TGCAGTGCTCGAAGTACTAGGACTACAAGCTCCTACAATGAGCAGTTCTTC. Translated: CSARSTRTTSSYNEQFF.

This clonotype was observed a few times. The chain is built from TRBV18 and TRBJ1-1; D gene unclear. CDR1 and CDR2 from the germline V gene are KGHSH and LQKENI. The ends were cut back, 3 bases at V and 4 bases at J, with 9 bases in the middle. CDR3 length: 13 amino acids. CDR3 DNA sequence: TGTGCCAGCTCACCTGGAGGGCGCACTGAAGCTTTCTTT. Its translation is CASSPGGRTEAFF.

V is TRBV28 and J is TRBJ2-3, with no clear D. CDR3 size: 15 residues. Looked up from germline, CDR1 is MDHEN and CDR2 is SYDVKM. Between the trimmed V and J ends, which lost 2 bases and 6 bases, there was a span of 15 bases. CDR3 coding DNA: TGTGCCAGCAGTTTACCCCTAGGAATCGGTGATACGCAGTATTTT. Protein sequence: CASSLPLGIGDTQYF.

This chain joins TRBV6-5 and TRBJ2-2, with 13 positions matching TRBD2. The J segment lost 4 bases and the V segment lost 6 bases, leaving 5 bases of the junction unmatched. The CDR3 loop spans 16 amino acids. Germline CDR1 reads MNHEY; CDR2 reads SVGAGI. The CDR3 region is CASRRLAGGITGELFF. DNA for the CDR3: TGTGCCAGCAGGCGACTAGCGGGAGGCATCACCGGGGAGCTGTTTTTT.

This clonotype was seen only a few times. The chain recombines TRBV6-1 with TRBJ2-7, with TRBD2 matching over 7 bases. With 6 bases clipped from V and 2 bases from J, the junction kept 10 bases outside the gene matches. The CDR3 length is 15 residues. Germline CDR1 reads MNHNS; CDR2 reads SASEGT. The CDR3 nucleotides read TGTGCCAGCAGGGACGGCTCCCGGGAGGCCTACGAGCAGTACTTC. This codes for CASRDGSREAYEQYF.

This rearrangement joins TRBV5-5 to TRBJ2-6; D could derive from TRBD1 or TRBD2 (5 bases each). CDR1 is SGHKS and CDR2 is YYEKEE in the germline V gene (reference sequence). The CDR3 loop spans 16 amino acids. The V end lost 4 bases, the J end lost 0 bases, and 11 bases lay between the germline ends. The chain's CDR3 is CASSRDPSSGANVLTF. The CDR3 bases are TGTGCCAGCAGCCGGGACCCAAGCTCTGGGGCCAACGTCCTGACTTTC.

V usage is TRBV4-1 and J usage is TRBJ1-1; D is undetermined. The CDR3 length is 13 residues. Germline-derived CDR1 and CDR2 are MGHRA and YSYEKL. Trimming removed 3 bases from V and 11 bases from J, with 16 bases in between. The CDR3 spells CASSQDPSRAAFF. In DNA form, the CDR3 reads TGCGCCAGCAGCCAGGACCCATCGAGGGCGGCTTTCTTT.

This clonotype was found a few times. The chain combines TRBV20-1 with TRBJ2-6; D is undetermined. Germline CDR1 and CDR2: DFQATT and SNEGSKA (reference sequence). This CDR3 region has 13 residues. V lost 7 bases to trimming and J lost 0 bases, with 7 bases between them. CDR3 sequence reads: CSVESSGANVLTF. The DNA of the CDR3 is TGCAGTGTAGAGAGCTCTGGGGCCAACGTCCTGACTTTC.

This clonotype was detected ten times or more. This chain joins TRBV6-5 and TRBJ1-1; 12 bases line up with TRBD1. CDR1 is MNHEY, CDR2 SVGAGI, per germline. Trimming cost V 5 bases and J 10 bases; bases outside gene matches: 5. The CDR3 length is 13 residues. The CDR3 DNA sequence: TGTGCCAGCAGTCGGTCGGGACAGGGGGCAGCTTTCTTT. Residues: CASSRSGQGAAFF.

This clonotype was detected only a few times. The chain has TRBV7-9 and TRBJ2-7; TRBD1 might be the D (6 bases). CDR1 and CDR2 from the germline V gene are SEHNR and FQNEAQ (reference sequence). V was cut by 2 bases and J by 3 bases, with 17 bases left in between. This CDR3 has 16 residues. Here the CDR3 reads CASSLPRLGASYEQYF. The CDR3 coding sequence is TGTGCCAGCAGCTTACCTCGGTTGGGGGCTAGCTACGAGCAGTACTTC.

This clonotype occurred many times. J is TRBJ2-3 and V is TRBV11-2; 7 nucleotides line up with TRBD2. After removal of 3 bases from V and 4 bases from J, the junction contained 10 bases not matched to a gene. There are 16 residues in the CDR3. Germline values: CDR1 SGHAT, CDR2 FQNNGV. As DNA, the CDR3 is TGTGCCAGCAGCTTTCCGGCGGGACTACCAGCAGATACGCAGTATTTT. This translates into CASSFPAGLPADTQYF. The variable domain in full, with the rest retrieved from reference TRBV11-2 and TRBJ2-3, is EAGVAQSPRYKIIEKRQSVAFWCNPISGHATLYWYQQILGQGPKLLIQFQNNGVVDDSQLPKDRFSAERLKGVDSTLKIQPAKLEDSAVYLCASSFPAGLPADTQYFGPGTRLTVL.

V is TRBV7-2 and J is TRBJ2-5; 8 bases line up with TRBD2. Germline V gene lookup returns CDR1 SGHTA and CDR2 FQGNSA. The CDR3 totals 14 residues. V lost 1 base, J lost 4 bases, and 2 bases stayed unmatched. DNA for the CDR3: TGTGCCAGCAGCTTAGGGACTAGCCGAGAGACCCAGTACTTC. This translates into CASSLGTSRETQYF.